This entry concerns a single TCR beta chain. CDR3 length: 11 amino acids. V was pared by 7 bases and J by 9 bases, with 13 bases between. CDR1 and CDR2 (germline): DFQATT, SNEGSKA (reference sequence). The sample originates from a study of blood T cell repertoires in COVID-19. The overall study: Some COVID-19 samples were acute and others convalescent; all came from the United States, Italy and Spain. PBMCs, B-cell-depleted T cells, or T cells were the source of the cDNA or gDNA that made up the material.

Original analysis: Using reference gene primer amplification, nucleated cell counts were estimated. The repertoire was sequenced with immunoSEQ multiplex PCR; TCRdb's copy has only in-frame clones and lacks some. The DNA gave D and trimming, while V, J and clone size come from that table. The table has 25,000 or so clones, under 90% seen once. V gene TRBV20-1 combines with J gene TRBJ2-1, with D possibly being TRBD1 (6 bases). Sample: peripheral blood. This clonotype originated in a human donor in a cohort sampled during active COVID-19. In DNA form, the CDR3 reads TGCAGTGTCCACAGGGCCGGTGAGCAGTTCTTC. Protein sequence: CSVHRAGEQFF.